Presented here are 5 T cell receptor beta chains from one specimen sequenced in a study of cytomegalovirus exposure and HLA in healthy donors. PCR used 60 Vbeta primers and 13 Jbeta primers. Clones were read by immunoSEQ multiplex PCR, and TCRdb kept only the in-frame ones, dropping some. The table has more than 110,000 clones, about 74% seen once. Material for sequencing was PBMCs. The source is a woman in her forties or fifties in good health and CMV-seronegative.

This clone was seen more than once but under ten times. The chain joins TRBV5-5 to TRBJ1-5; D gene unclear. V was shortened by 0 bases and J by 4 bases, with 5 bases between the two germline ends. Germline CDR1 reads SGHKS; CDR2 reads YYEKEE (reference sequence). CDR3 length equals 13 residues. This CDR3 reads CASSLAPNQPQHF. CDR3 bases: TGTGCCAGCAGCTTGGCCCCGAATCAGCCCCAGCATTTT.

This chain uses TRBV7-2 with TRBJ2-5; TRBD2 agrees at 8 bases. Germline loops: CDR1 SGHTA, CDR2 FQGNSA. V lost 5 bases, J lost 5 bases, and 10 bases stayed unmatched. The CDR3 has 15 residues. The CDR3 sequence: CASSQIAGPGETQYF. DNA for the CDR3: TGTGCCAGCAGCCAGATAGCGGGGCCCGGGGAGACCCAGTACTTC.

This chain links TRBV28 with TRBJ1-1; a possible D gene is TRBD1 (6 bases). This CDR3 has 16 residues. Germline V gives CDR1 MDHEN, CDR2 SYDVKM. Trimming removed 9 bases from V and 0 bases from J, with 20 bases in between. CDR3: CASLSRGAPMNTEAFF. In DNA form, the CDR3 reads TGTGCCAGTCTTTCCAGGGGTGCGCCAATGAACACTGAAGCTTTCTTT. Combining the CDR3 with reference TRBV28 and TRBJ1-1 gives the whole variable domain DVKVTQSSRYLVKRTGEKVFLECVQDMDHENMFWYRQDPGLGLRLIYFSYDVKMKEKGDIPEGYSVSREKKERFSLILESASTNQTSMYLCASLSRGAPMNTEAFFGQGTRLTVV.

This chain links TRBV28 with TRBJ1-1, with D tentatively TRBD1 (6 bases). Trimming stripped 3 bases from V and 7 bases from J, with 15 bases between. This CDR3 comprises 14 residues. Germline V gene lookup returns CDR1 MDHEN and CDR2 SYDVKM. This CDR3 reads CASSLGAIRGEAFF. The DNA of the CDR3 is TGTGCCAGCAGTTTGGGGGCTATCAGGGGTGAAGCTTTCTTT.

The chain recombines TRBV13 with TRBJ2-5, with 8 bases fitting TRBD1. The CDR3 spans 15 residues. The V segment lost 5 bases and the J segment 5 bases; nucleotides outside the gene matches: 10. Germline V gene lookup returns CDR1 PRHDT and CDR2 FYEKMQ (reference sequence). This chain's CDR3 is CASSPWTGPRETQYF. DNA for the CDR3: TGTGCCAGCAGCCCTTGGACAGGGCCGAGGGAGACCCAGTACTTC.